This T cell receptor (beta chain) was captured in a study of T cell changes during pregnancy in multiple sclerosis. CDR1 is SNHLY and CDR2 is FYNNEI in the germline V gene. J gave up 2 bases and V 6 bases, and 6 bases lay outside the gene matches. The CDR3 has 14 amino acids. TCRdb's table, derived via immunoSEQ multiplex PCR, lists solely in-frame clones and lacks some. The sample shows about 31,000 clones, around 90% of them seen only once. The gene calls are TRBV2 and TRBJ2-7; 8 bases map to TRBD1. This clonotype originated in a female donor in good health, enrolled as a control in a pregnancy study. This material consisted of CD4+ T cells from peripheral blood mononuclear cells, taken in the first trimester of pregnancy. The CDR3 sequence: CASREDRDPYEQYF. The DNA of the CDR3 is TGTGCCAGCAGGGAGGACAGGGATCCCTACGAGCAGTACTTC.